One and the same sample provided the 10 T cell receptor beta chains below, sequenced in a study of Ad26.COV2.S vaccination and SARS-CoV-2 variants. Treatment defined: roughly 18 received Ad26.COV2.S at low or high dose, single or two shots; 5 received placebo; per-sample allocation not given. Sampling happened 63 days after the first vaccine or placebo injection. The method was immunoSEQ multiplex PCR; TCRdb's version includes in-frame clones alone and lacks a portion of them. In the table there are about 680,000 clones, around 89% of which are singletons. The starting material was peripheral blood, obtained in a trial of Ad26.COV2.S vaccine versus placebo. These receptors were obtained from a person aged 18 to 65 who received the Ad26.COV2.S COVID-19 vaccine or a placebo.

V is TRBV10-3 and J is TRBJ2-2; D perhaps matches TRBD1 (7 bases). This CDR3 comprises 14 residues. Germline CDR1 is ENHRY and CDR2 is SYGVKD. V was cut by 5 bases and J by 6 bases, with 13 bases left in between. For the CDR3, the DNA is TGTGCCATCAGTTACGACAGGGAGGCCGGGGAGCTGTTTTTT. Residues: CAISYDREAGELFF.

This clone was detected only a few times. V gene TRBV4-1 combines with J gene TRBJ1-1, with a possible D match to TRBD1 (6 bases). V lost 0 bases and J 2 bases, leaving 16 bases between the germline ends. Germline V lookup: CDR1 MGHRA, CDR2 YSYEKL. The CDR3 has 17 amino acids. For the CDR3, the DNA is TGCGCCAGCAGCCAAGATCTGCGGGGACAAATAAACACTGAAGCTTTCTTT. This sequence encodes CASSQDLRGQINTEAFF.

This clone was detected once. V usage is TRBV27 and J usage is TRBJ2-4; D perhaps matches TRBD2 (5 bases). Looked up from germline, CDR1 is MNHEY and CDR2 is SMNVEV (reference sequence). V was shortened by 0 bases and J by 8 bases, with 14 bases between the two germline ends. This CDR3 has 15 amino acids. CDR3 sequence reads: CASSLSKGWRDIQYF. The CDR3 DNA sequence: TGTGCCAGCAGTTTATCGAAAGGGTGGCGGGACATTCAGTACTTC.

This chain uses TRBV5-5 with TRBJ1-2; weak D call: TRBD1 (5 bases). V dropped 0 bases and J dropped 4 bases, with 13 bases sitting between them. The CDR3 has 15 residues. Germline loops: CDR1 SGHKS, CDR2 YYEKEE (reference sequence). The CDR3 nucleotides are TGTGCCAGCAGCTTGGCAAATTGGGGCAGCTATGGCTACACCTTC. Translating it yields CASSLANWGSYGYTF.

This clone showed up just a few times. V is TRBV10-1 and J is TRBJ1-1; 8 bases are a match to TRBD1. CDR1 is WNHNN and CDR2 is SYGVQD in the germline V gene (reference sequence). The CDR3 is 15 residues long. V trimming: 4 bases; J trimming: 1 base; junction bases outside the gene matches: 5. CDR3 in DNA: TGCGCCAGCAGTGTTTCAGGGGGCGCGAACACTGAAGCTTTCTTT. Translation gives CASSVSGGANTEAFF.

This chain uses TRBV3-1 (or the pseudogene TRBV3-2) with TRBJ2-7; 10 bases are shared with TRBD2. Looked up from germline, CDR1 is LGHDT and CDR2 is YNNKEL (reference sequence). This CDR3 is built from 18 residues. Trimming removed 1 base from V and 0 bases from J; junction bases left unmatched: 9. The CDR3 spells CASSQGYLSGGPSYEQYF. DNA of the CDR3: TGTGCCAGCAGCCAAGGCTATCTTAGCGGGGGGCCCTCCTACGAGCAGTACTTC.

The CDR3 sequence: CASRRPGQGTGELFF. The CDR3 nucleotides read TGTGCCAGCAGGCGACCGGGACAGGGAACCGGGGAGCTGTTTTTT. The J gene is TRBJ2-2, the V gene TRBV11-1, with TRBD1 matching 9 bases. The CDR3 length is 15 residues. J gave up 5 bases and V 6 bases, and 7 bases lay outside the gene matches. Germline-derived CDR1 and CDR2 are SGHAT and FQDESV (reference sequence).

The rearrangement links TRBV3-1 (or the pseudogene TRBV3-2) to TRBJ2-7, with D perhaps matching TRBD2 (6 bases). The ends were cut back, 4 bases at V and 5 bases at J, with 18 bases in the middle. Germline lookup yields CDR1 LGHDT and CDR2 YNNKEL (reference sequence). This CDR3 is built from 15 residues. The CDR3 coding sequence is TGTGCCAGCAGCCCCCCGCGGCTAGCGTTCCACGAGCAGTACTTC. It encodes CASSPPRLAFHEQYF.

The chain combines TRBV18 with TRBJ1-1; D is possibly TRBD1 (6 bases). V dropped 6 bases and J dropped 5 bases, with 16 bases sitting between them. The CDR3 extends over 14 amino acids. CDR1 KGHSH and CDR2 LQKENI come from the germline V gene. The chain's CDR3 is CASSYAGGETEAFF. The CDR3 DNA sequence: TGTGCCAGCTCCTACGCCGGGGGCGAAACTGAAGCTTTCTTT.

The chain employs TRBV27 and TRBJ1-5; D is perhaps TRBD1 (5 bases). The germline gives CDR1 MNHEY, CDR2 SMNVEV (reference sequence). The V end lost 4 bases, the J end lost 4 bases, and 11 bases lay between the germline ends. CDR3 size: 14 residues. The CDR3 DNA follows: TGTGCCAGCAGTTGGGGGTCGGAAAATCAGCCCCAGCATTTT. Translated, it gives CASSWGSENQPQHF.